The source of this T cell receptor beta chain is a study of T cell repertoires in cytomegalovirus infection. Overall study context: From public TCR beta signatures came an indication of both CMV infection and matching HLA type.

Notes on this clonotype: The antigen remains undetermined.

Study-level findings and limits: There were HLA-C-restricted CMV-specific TCR beta clonotypes dominating the ex vivo response.

TCRdb fed the reads into MiXCR, producing one record per CDR3 protein. The repertoire includes roughly 300,000 distinct CDR3 sequences, around a tenth of them detected once, and about 4.5% sits in the top ten. The CDR3 covers 15 residues. V was shortened by 5 bases and J by 0 bases, with 13 bases between the two germline ends. V usage is TRBV12-3 or TRBV12-4 and J usage is TRBJ1-2, with D unclear. Sequenced input: PBMCs. This receptor was taken from a human donor in good health (CMV status not recorded). Some clones in this sample may be carry-over from other donors' samples. CDR3 protein: CASSPRVPTNYGYTF. The CDR3 nucleotides read TGTGCCAGCAGTCCAAGGGTCCCAACTAACTATGGCTACACCTTC.